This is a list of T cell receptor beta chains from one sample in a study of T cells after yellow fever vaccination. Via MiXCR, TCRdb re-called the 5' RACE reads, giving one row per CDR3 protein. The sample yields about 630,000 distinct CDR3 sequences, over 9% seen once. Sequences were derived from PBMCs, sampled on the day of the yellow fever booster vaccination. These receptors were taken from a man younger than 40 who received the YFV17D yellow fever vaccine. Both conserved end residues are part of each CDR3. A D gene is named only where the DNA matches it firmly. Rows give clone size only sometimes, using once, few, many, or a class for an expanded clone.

cdr3_aa: CASSGGNRQSGNTIYF; cdr3_nt: TGTGCCAGCAGTGGGGGGAACCGTCAATCCGGAAACACCATATATTTT; clone_size: once; d_call: NA; v_call: TRBV6-1; j_call: TRBJ1-3
cdr3_aa: CSAETGAGYNEQFF; cdr3_nt: TGCAGCGCCGAGACAGGGGCTGGCTACAATGAGCAGTTCTTC; clone_size: NA; d_call: TRBD1; v_call: TRBV29-1; j_call: TRBJ2-1
cdr3_aa: CASRVLGANYGYTF; cdr3_nt: TGTGCCAGCAGGGTACTGGGGGCTAACTATGGCTACACCTTC; clone_size: few; d_call: NA; v_call: TRBV6-1; j_call: TRBJ1-2
cdr3_aa: CASSDRVSPTNTEAFF; cdr3_nt: TGCGCCAGCAGCGACAGGGTGAGCCCTACGAACACTGAAGCTTTCTTT; clone_size: NA; d_call: TRBD1; v_call: TRBV5-1; j_call: TRBJ1-1
cdr3_aa: CASSLALRGGNSYEQYF; cdr3_nt: TGCGCCAGCAGCTTGGCCTTAAGAGGCGGCAACTCCTACGAGCAGTACTTC; clone_size: NA; d_call: NA; v_call: TRBV5-1; j_call: TRBJ2-7
cdr3_aa: CASSPSQGGGYTF; cdr3_nt: TGTGCCAGCTCACCGAGTCAGGGGGGTGGCTACACCTTC; clone_size: few; d_call: TRBD1; v_call: TRBV18; j_call: TRBJ1-2
cdr3_aa: CASSYGGTSGRTQYF; cdr3_nt: TGTGCCAGCAGTTACGGGGGGACTAGCGGTAGGACCCAGTACTTC; clone_size: few; d_call: TRBD2; v_call: TRBV6-5; j_call: TRBJ2-5
cdr3_aa: CASFNSGAYTDTQYF; cdr3_nt: TGTGCCAGCTTTAATAGCGGGGCATACACAGATACGCAGTATTTT; clone_size: NA; d_call: TRBD2; v_call: TRBV7-2; j_call: TRBJ2-3
cdr3_aa: CASSGSGTDILGYGYTF; cdr3_nt: TGTGCCAGCAGCGGATCCGGGACAGATATACTGGGCTATGGCTACACCTTC; clone_size: few; d_call: TRBD1; v_call: TRBV3-1; j_call: TRBJ1-2
cdr3_aa: CASTLGGAAQYF; cdr3_nt: TGTGCCAGCACCCTTGGGGGGGCTGCGCAGTACTTC; clone_size: NA; d_call: NA; v_call: TRBV7-9; j_call: TRBJ2-7
cdr3_aa: CASTKLPSGHSDEQFF; cdr3_nt: TGTGCCAGCACCAAACTACCGTCCGGGCATTCGGATGAGCAGTTCTTC; clone_size: once; d_call: NA; v_call: TRBV7-8; j_call: TRBJ2-1